This passage covers 5 T cell receptor beta chains from one sample sequenced in a study of CD8+CD57+ T cells in acquired aplastic anemia. Individuals selected for sequencing had exhibited CD8+CD57+ cell expansion on flow cytometry. Investigators profiled TCR beta VDJ and CDR3 from genomic DNA template. TCRdb re-called the reads through MiXCR, storing one row per CDR3 protein. The sample has hundreds of thousands of distinct CDR3 sequences, roughly 50% seen once. The sample was sorted CD4+, CD8+, or CD8+CD57+ T cells (not recorded which) from PBMCs. Receptors were obtained from a human donor with aplastic anemia.

Only a few counts were recorded for this clonotype. DNA for the CDR3: TGTGCCAGCAGCTTAGTCCCTAGCTACGAGCAGTACTTC. Its protein product is CASSLVPSYEQYF. The chain recombines TRBV7-2 with TRBJ2-7; the D is unclear. The CDR3 sequence is 13 residues long. Germline CDR1 and CDR2: SGHTA and FQGNSA. The germline V and J ends were trimmed by 1 base and 3 bases, with 7 bases remaining between them.

The J gene is TRBJ2-2, the V gene TRBV7-4; TRBD1 is a possible D gene (6 bases). This CDR3 is 16 amino acids long. The V end was cut by 5 bases, the J end by 1 base, with 14 bases between. Germline lookup yields CDR1 SGHVT and CDR2 SQSDAQ. The CDR3 loop reads CASSPMGTMNTGELFF. CDR3 coding DNA: TGTGCCAGCAGCCCAATGGGGACAATGAACACCGGGGAGCTGTTTTTT.

This sequence joins TRBV5-1 and TRBJ2-7; the match to TRBD1 covers 8 bases. This CDR3 spans 15 amino acids. Germline lookup yields CDR1 SGHRS and CDR2 YFSETQ. The V gene end was trimmed by 0 bases and the J gene end by 3 bases; junction bases not matched to a gene: 5. CDR3 coding DNA: TGCGCCAGCAGCTTGGGCCAGGGGGCAAGCTACGAGCAGTACGTC. It encodes CASSLGQGASYEQYV.

The rearrangement uses TRBV7-3 and TRBJ1-1; D possibly corresponds to TRBD1 (6 bases). There are 15 residues in the CDR3. V gave up 5 bases and J gave up 1 base, with 14 bases separating them. The germline gives CDR1 SGHTA, CDR2 FQGTGA. CDR3 DNA: TGTGCCAGCAGCAGGACCCGACAGGCGAACACTGAAGCTTTCTTT. Its protein is CASSRTRQANTEAFF.

This clonotype has at least ten counts. The chain combines TRBV19 with TRBJ1-6; D gene ambiguous. The CDR3 runs to 14 residues. The germline gives CDR1 LNHDA, CDR2 SQIVND (reference sequence). V lost 2 bases and J lost 5, with 7 bases in between. The chain's CDR3 is CASSIQSDNSPLHF. The CDR3 nucleotides are TGTGCCAGTAGTATACAGTCCGATAATTCACCCCTCCACTTT.